The clone carrying this T cell receptor (beta chain) showed up just a few times. This sample was included in a study of blood T cell repertoires in COVID-19. Study in general: COVID-19 samples collected from the United States, Italy and Spain covered acute and convalescent phases. PBMCs, B-cell-depleted T cells, or T cells provided the cDNA or gDNA that made up the material.

Authors' data handling: Reference gene primer amplification yielded estimated nucleated cell counts. Some clones are missing from TCRdb's copy, which holds only in-frame ones; the method was immunoSEQ multiplex PCR. V and J calls and clone size are copied from that table; D and trimming were computed from the DNA. Found here are more than 55,000 clones, roughly 89% of them singletons; the top ten hold 1.3%. The ends lost 9 bases at V and 5 bases at J; junction bases unmatched: 9. CDR3 length: 13 amino acids. Germline CDR1 reads MNHEY; CDR2 reads SVGAGI. Material for sequencing was peripheral blood. The receptor comes from a woman aged 80 or older with acute or convalescent COVID-19. The chain carries TRBV6-5 and TRBJ1-2; TRBD1 aligns across 7 bases. The CDR3 spells CASLGQGVYGYTF. The CDR3 coding sequence is TGTGCCAGTCTAGGGCAGGGGGTTTATGGCTACACCTTC.